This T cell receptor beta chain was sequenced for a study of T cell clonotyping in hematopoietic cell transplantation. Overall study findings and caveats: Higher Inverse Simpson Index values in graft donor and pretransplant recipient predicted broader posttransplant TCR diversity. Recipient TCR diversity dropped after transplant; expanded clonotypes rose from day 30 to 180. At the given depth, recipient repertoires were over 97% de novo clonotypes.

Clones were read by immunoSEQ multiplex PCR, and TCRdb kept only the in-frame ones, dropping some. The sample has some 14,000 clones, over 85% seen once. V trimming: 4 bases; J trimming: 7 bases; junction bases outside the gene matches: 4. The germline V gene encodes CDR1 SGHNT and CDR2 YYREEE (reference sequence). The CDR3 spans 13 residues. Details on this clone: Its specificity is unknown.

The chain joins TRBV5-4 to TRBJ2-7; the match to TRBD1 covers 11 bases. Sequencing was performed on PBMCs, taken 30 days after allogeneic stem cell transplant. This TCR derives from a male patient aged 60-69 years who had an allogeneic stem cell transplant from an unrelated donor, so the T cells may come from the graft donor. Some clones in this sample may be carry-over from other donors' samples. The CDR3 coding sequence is TGTGCCAGCAGCGGGGACAGGGGGAGGGAGCAGTACTTC. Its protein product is CASSGDRGREQYF.